The text below deals with one T cell receptor beta chain. Germline CDR1 reads SNHLY; CDR2 reads FYNNEI. The CDR3 has 16 residues. V lost 6 bases and J lost 4; bases outside the gene matches: 13. The entry originates in a study of identical twins. Via MiXCR, TCRdb re-called the 5' RACE reads, giving one row per CDR3 protein. The sample carries under 400,000 distinct CDR3 sequences, roughly 9% recorded once. The source material was naive T cells sorted from blood. The chain has TRBV2 and TRBJ1-2, with 8 bases aligning to TRBD1. The TCR comes from a woman between 45 and 65 years old in good health. CDR3 bases: TGTGCCAGCAGCGGTCCGGGACAGGATAAACTCTATGGCTACACCTTC. Protein sequence: CASSGPGQDKLYGYTF.